In this sample, the clone carrying this TCR beta chain turned up once. Its specificity is unknown. This sample also contains other DNA sequences that code for the same CDR3. This CDR3 contains 14 residues. Trimming removed 0 bases at V and 0 bases at J, with 6 bases between. Germline V lookup: CDR1 SGHRS, CDR2 YFSETQ. The sample belongs to a study of shared clonotypes between healthy human individuals. General study results and limits: What naive subsets generally showed was a larger estimated richness than memory subsets showed.

Here immunoSEQ multiplex PCR was the method, and the copy in TCRdb shows in-frame clones only, minus some. The sample lists hundreds of thousands of clones, roughly 70% seen once, with roughly 1.7% in the top ten. Material for sequencing was memory CD4+ T cells sorted from blood. Regarding subset: CD45RA-negative fraction. The gene calls are TRBV5-1 and TRBJ1-1, with unresolved D. This TCR was recovered from a woman in her 30s in good health. The CDR3 loop is CASSLDRMNTEAFF. DNA of the CDR3: TGCGCCAGCAGCTTGGACAGAATGAACACTGAAGCTTTCTTT.